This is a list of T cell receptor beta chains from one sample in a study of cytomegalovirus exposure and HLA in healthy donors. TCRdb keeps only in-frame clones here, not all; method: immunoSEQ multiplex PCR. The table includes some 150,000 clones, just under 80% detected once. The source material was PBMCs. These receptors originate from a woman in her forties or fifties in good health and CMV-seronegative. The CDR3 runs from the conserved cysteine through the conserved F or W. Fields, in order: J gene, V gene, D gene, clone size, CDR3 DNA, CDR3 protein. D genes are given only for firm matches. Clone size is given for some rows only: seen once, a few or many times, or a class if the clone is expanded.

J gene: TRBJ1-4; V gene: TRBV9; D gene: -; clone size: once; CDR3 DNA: TGTGCCAGCAGCGCCTTAGACTCCGCGGGAGCCCGGGAGAAACTGTTTTTT; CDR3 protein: CASSALDSAGAREKLFF
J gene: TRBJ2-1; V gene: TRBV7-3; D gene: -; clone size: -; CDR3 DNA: TGTGCCAGCAGCTTGGATAAGCGGGCCAACAATGAGCAGTTCTTC; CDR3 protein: CASSLDKRANNEQFF
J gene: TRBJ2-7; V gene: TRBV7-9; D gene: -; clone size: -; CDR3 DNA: TGTGCCAGCAGCTTAGAGACAGGTTCTTACGAGCAGTACTTC; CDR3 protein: CASSLETGSYEQYF
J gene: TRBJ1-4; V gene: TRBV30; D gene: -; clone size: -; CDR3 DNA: TGTGCCTGGAGCGCCGGGGGGGGAGGTGAAAAACTGTTTTTT; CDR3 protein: CAWSAGGGGEKLFF
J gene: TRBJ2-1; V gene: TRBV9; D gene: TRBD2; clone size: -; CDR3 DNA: TGTGCCAGCAGCGTAGTCGGCGGGAGGGTAAGCAATGAGCAGTTCTTC; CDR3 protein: CASSVVGGRVSNEQFF
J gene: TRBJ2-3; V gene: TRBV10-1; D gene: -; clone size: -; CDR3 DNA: TGCGCCAGCAGTGAGGTAGGGAGAGGAGATACGCAGTATTTT; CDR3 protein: CASSEVGRGDTQYF
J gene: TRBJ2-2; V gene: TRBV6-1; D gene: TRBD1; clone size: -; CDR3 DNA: TGTGCCAGCAGTGTATACCCAGGGGGCACCGGGGAGCTGTTTTTT; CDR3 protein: CASSVYPGGTGELFF
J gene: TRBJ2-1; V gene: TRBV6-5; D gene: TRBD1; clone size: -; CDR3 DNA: TGTGCCAGCAGTTACCTCACAGGGGTATCAGGCAATGAGCAGTTCTTC; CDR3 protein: CASSYLTGVSGNEQFF
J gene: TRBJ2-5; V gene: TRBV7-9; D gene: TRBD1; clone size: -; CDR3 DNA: TGTGCCAGCAGCTTGACAGGGTATCGCCAAGAGACCCAGTACTTC; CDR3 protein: CASSLTGYRQETQYF
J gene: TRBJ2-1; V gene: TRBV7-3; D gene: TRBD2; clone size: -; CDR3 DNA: TGTGCCAGCAGCATGCTAGGACTAGCGGGAGCGAATGAGCAGTTCTTC; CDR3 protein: CASSMLGLAGANEQFF
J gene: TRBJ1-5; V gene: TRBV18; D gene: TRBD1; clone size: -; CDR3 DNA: TGTGCCAGCTCCCCGACAGGGGGGAACAATCAGCCCCAGCATTTT; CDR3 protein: CASSPTGGNNQPQHF
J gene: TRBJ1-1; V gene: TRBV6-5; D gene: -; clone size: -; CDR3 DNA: TGTGCCAGCAGTTTTGACTTCCAAGGGGACACTGAAGCTTTCTTT; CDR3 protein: CASSFDFQGDTEAFF
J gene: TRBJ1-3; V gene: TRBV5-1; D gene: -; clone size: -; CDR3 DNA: TGCGCCAGCGCCCCTGGAGGGAGCTCTGGAAACACCATATATTTT; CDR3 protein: CASAPGGSSGNTIYF
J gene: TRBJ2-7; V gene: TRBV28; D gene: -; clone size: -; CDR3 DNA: TGTGCCAGCAGTATATCGGACAGAGCTGAGTTC; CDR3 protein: CASSISDRAEF
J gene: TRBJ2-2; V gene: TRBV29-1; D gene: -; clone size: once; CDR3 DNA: TGCAGCGTTGGGGGGGGCGCGGGCACCGGGGAGCTGTTTTTT; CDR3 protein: CSVGGGAGTGELFF
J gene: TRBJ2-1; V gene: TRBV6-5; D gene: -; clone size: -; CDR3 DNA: TGTGCCAGCAGCACCCCGGGATTCGAATACAATGAGCAGTTCTTC; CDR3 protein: CASSTPGFEYNEQFF
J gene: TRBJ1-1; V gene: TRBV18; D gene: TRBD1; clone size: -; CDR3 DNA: TGTGCCAGCTCGACTGATCGGGACAGGGAACGAGCTTTCTTT; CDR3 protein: CASSTDRDRERAFF
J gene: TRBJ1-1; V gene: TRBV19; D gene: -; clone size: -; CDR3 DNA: TGTGCCAGTAGTATAGATCCCCTAATGAACACTGAAGCTTTCTTT; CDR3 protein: CASSIDPLMNTEAFF
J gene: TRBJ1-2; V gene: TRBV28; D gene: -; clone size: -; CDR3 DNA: TGTGCCAGCGTTCTGGCGGATAACTATGGCTACACCTTC; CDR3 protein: CASVLADNYGYTF
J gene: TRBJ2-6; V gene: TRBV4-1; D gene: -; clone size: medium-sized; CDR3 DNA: TGCGCCAGCAGCTTTAATGTGGGGGCCAACGTCCTGACTTTC; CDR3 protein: CASSFNVGANVLTF
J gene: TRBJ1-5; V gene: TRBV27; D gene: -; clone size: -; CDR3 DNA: TGTGCCAGCAGACTAATGAAGGGAGGGAACCATCAGCCCCAGCATTTT; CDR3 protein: CASRLMKGGNHQPQHF
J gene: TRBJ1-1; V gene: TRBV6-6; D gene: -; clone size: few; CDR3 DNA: TGTGCCAGCAGGCTAGGCTGGAACACTGAAGCTTTCTTT; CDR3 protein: CASRLGWNTEAFF
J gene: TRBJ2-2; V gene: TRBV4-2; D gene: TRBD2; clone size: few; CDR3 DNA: TGTGCCAGCAGCCCCCTCCTAGCGGTGAACACCGGGGAGCTGTTTTTT; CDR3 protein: CASSPLLAVNTGELFF
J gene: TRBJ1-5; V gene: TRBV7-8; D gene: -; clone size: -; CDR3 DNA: TGTGCCAGCAGCTTATTGGGGGCGCAGGCCAATCAGCCCCAGCATTTT; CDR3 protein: CASSLLGAQANQPQHF
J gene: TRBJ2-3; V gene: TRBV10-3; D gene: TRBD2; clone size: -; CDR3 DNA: TGTGCCATCAGTGCGTTCCAGCGGGGGGGCCTGGTCACAGATACGCAGTATTTT; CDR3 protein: CAISAFQRGGLVTDTQYF
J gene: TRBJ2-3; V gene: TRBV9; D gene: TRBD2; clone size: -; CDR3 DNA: TGTGCCAGCACGATCACAGCGGGATACACAGATACGCAGTATTTT; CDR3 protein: CASTITAGYTDTQYF
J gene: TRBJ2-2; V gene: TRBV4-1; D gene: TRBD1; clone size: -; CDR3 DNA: TGCGCCAGCAGCCACAGGGGGCTCACCGGGGAGCTGTTTTTT; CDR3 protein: CASSHRGLTGELFF
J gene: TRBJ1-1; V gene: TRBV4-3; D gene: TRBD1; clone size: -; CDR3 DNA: TGCGCCAGCAGCGAAGGACAGGGCTACACTGAAGCTTTCTTT; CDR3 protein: CASSEGQGYTEAFF
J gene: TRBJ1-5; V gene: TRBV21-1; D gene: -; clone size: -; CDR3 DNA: TGTGCCAGCAGCAAAGTGGGTCATGCAGGTAGCAATCAGCCCCAGCATTTT; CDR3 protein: CASSKVGHAGSNQPQHF
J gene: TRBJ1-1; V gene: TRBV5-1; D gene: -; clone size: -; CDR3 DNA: TGCGCCAGCAGCCCCCCAGGGGCCCTTGAAGCTTTCTTT; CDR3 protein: CASSPPGALEAFF
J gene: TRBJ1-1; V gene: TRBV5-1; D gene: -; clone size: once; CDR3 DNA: TGCGCCAGCAGCTCGGACAGTATGAACACTGAAGCTTTCTTT; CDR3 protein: CASSSDSMNTEAFF
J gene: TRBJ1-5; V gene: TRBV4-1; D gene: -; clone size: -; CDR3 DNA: TGCGCCAGCAGCCAAGAGGGGGCAGCGAGGCAGCCCCAGCATTTT; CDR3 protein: CASSQEGAARQPQHF
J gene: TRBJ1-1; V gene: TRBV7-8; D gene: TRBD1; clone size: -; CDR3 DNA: TGTGCCAGCAGCTTAGTTCAGGGGGACACTGAAGCTTTCTTT; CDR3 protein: CASSLVQGDTEAFF
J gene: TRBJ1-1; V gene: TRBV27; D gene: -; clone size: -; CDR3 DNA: TGTGCCAGCAGTTTAATCCCGCGGGCTGAAGCTTTCTTT; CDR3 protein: CASSLIPRAEAFF
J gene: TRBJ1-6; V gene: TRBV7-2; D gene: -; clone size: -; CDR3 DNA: TGTGCCAGCAGCTTAAGAGGCGGGAGCTCCTATAATTCACCCCTCCACTTT; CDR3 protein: CASSLRGGSSYNSPLHF
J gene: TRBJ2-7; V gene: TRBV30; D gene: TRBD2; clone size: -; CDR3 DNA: TGTGCCTGGAGTCGACTAGCAAGAGCTTACGAGCAGTACTTC; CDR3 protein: CAWSRLARAYEQYF
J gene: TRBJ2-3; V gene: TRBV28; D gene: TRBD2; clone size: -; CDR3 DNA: TGTGCCAGCATAGACGGACTAGTCGGCACAGATACGCAGTATTTT; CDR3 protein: CASIDGLVGTDTQYF
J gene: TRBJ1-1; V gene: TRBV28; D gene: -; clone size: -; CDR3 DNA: TGTGCCAGCGGCCGGGCACGGGAGGCTTTCTTT; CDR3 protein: CASGRAREAFF
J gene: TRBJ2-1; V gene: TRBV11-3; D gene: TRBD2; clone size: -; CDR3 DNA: TGTGCCAGCAGCTTAAAAGGCGGGGGGCGTCACAATGAGCAGTTCTTC; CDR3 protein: CASSLKGGGRHNEQFF
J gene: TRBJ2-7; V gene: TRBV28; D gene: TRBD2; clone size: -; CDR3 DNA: TGTGCCAGCAGCACAGCCACCCGGTGGGGGGGCGAGCAGTACTTC; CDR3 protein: CASSTATRWGGEQYF
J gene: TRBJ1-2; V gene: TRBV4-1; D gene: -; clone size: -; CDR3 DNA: TGCGCCAGCAGCCAAGGTCGTGCGCGGGGTTATGGCTACACCTTC; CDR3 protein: CASSQGRARGYGYTF
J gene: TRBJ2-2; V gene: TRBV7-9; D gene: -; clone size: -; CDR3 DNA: TGTGCCAGCAGCTTGAGGGATCGGACCGGGGAGCTGTTTTTT; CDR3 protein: CASSLRDRTGELFF
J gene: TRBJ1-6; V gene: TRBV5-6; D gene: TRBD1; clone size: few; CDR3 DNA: TGTGCCAGCAGCTCAAGGTTTTCGGTAGGACAGGATAATTCACCCCTCCACTTT; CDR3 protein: CASSSRFSVGQDNSPLHF
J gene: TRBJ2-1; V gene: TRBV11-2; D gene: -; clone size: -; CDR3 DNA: TGTGCCAGCAGCCCCTCTAGCGTTTTGGGTGATGAGCAGTTCTTC; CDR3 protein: CASSPSSVLGDEQFF
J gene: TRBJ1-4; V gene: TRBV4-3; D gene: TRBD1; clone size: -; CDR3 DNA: TGCGCCAGCAGCCAGAATCAGGACAGGGACGAAAAACTGTTTTTT; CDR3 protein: CASSQNQDRDEKLFF
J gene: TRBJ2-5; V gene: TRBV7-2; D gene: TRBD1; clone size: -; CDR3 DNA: TGTGCCAGCAGACGGAGGACAGGTCAAGAGACCCAGTACTTC; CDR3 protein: CASRRRTGQETQYF
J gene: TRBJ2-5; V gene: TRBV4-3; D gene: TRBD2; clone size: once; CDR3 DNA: TGCGCCAGCAGCCAAGAATTAGCGGGGAGCCAAGGGACCCAGTACTTC; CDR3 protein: CASSQELAGSQGTQYF
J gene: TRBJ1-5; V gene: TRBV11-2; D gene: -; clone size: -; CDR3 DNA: TGTGCCAGCAGCCCGTCGGGACAGCCCCAGCATTTT; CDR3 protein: CASSPSGQPQHF
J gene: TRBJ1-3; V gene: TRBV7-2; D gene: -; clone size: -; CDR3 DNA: TGTGCCAGCAGCTTAGGGAGGTACAACACCATATATTTT; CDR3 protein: CASSLGRYNTIYF
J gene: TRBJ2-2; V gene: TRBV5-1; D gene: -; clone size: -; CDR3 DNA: TGCGCCAGCAGCTTGCAGGGTCGAGGCGGGGAGCTGTTTTTT; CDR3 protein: CASSLQGRGGELFF
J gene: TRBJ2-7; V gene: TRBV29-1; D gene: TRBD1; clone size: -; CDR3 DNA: TGCAGCGGAGGGGACAGGAGGTACGAGCAGTACTTC; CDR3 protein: CSGGDRRYEQYF
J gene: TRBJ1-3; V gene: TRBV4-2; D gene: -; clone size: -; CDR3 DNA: TGTGCCAGCAGCCAAGCGGCAGGGGGAAACACCATATATTTT; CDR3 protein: CASSQAAGGNTIYF
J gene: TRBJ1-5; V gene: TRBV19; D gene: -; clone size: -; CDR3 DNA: TGTGCCAGTAGTATCTTAAATCAGCCCCAGCATTTT; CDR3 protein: CASSILNQPQHF
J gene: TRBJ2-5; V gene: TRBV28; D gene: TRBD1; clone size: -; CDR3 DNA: TGTGCCAGCAGAGGCCAGAAGGGGGGACAGGGGTTTCTGACCCAGTACTTC; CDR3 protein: CASRGQKGGQGFLTQYF
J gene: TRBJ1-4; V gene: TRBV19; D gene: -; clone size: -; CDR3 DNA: TGCGCCAGTAGTATACGGGGAACTAATGAAAAACTGTTTTTT; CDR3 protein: CASSIRGTNEKLFF
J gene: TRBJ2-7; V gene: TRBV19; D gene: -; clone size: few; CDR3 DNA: TGTGCCAGTAGGCCCTCTGGGACCGGGACACAAGACTACGAGCAGTACTTC; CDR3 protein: CASRPSGTGTQDYEQYF
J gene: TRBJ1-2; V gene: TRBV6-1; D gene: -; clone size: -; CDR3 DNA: TGTGCCGGAGAGGGTAATAACTATGGCTACACCTTC; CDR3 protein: CAGEGNNYGYTF
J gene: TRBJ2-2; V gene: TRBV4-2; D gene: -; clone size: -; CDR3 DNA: TGTGCCAGCAGCCCAGGGGCTAACACCGGGGAGCTGTTTTTT; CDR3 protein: CASSPGANTGELFF
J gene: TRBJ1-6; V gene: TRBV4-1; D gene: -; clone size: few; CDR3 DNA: TGCGCCAGCAGCCAGAGAGGGAAGAATTCACCCCTCCACTTT; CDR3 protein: CASSQRGKNSPLHF
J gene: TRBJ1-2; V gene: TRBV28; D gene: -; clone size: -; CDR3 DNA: TGTGCCAGCAGTCTCGGTGGACAGAACTATGGCTACACCTTC; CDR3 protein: CASSLGGQNYGYTF